This is a list of T cell receptor beta chains from one sample in a study of regulatory T cells in long-lasting Graves disease. MiXCR, run by TCRdb on the multiplex PCR reads, gives a single entry per CDR3 protein. The repertoire consists of 400,000 to 550,000 distinct CDR3 sequences, with 16% occurring once and the leading ten covering around a tenth. This same sample was also taken into another study, of T cells in Graves' hyperthyroidism and ophthalmopathy.

Source: peripheral blood mononuclear cells (PBMCs), taken at new diagnosis, from a patient treated with antithyroid drugs. The receptors here all came from a woman aged 25 to 39 with Graves disease. The CDR3 runs from the conserved cysteine through the conserved F or W. The order of the fields is V gene, D gene, clone size, J gene, CDR3 DNA, CDR3 protein. D genes are given only for firm matches. Some rows have no size entry. The others give once, few or many, or a class for an expanded clone.

>TRBV3-1|NA|many|TRBJ1-4
TGTGCCAGCAGCCAAGATATACGGGCCGAAAAACTGTTTTTT
CASSQDIRAEKLFF
>TRBV3-1|TRBD2|many|TRBJ2-7
TGTGCCAGCAGCCAAGATGAGGAGCGGGGAGTCTACGAGCAGTACTTC
CASSQDEERGVYEQYF
>TRBV5-1|TRBD2|few|TRBJ2-5
TGCGCCAGCAGCTCTCGGCGGACTAGCATTGAAGCAGAGACCCAGTACTTC
CASSSRRTSIEAETQYF
>TRBV28|TRBD2|many|TRBJ2-1
TGTGCCAGCGAATTTCGGGGACTAAAAATAAACAATGAGCAGTTCTTC
CASEFRGLKINNEQFF
>TRBV12-3/TRBV12-4|NA|few|TRBJ2-7
TGTGCCAGCAGTTCTGGGGGGAGATTCTACGAGCAGTACTTC
CASSSGGRFYEQYF
>TRBV19|NA|few|TRBJ2-1
TGTGCCAGTAGAATAGGGGGAGGGCCATGTTTATACAATGAGCAGTTCTTC
CASRIGGGPCLYNEQFF
>TRBV20-1|TRBD1|many|TRBJ1-5
TGCAGTGCTTTAGAGGGACAGAGTCAGCCCCAGCATTTT
CSALEGQSQPQHF
>TRBV25-1|NA|NA|TRBJ2-1
TGTGCCAGCAGTGAATATACGGTTAGCTCCTACAATGAGCAGTTCTTC
CASSEYTVSSYNEQFF
>TRBV5-8|NA|few|TRBJ2-2
TGTGCCAGCAGCCCACTCCAGGGGCGAACCGGGGAGCTGTTTTTT
CASSPLQGRTGELFF
>TRBV6-1|NA|few|TRBJ2-2
TGTGCCAGCACCCGGGTCGGGACAAGGAACACCGGGGAGCTGTTTTTT
CASTRVGTRNTGELFF
>TRBV6-1|TRBD1|NA|TRBJ1-3
TGTGCCAGCAGCAGACATGGACAGGTATCTGGAAACACCATATATTTT
CASSRHGQVSGNTIYF
>TRBV11-2|NA|many|TRBJ2-5
TGTGCCAGCAGCTTCTCAATCGGGAACCTTCAAGAGACCCAGTACTTC
CASSFSIGNLQETQYF
>TRBV24-1|NA|many|TRBJ1-2
TGTGCCACCAGTGACCCCGGTTTTAGCTATGGCTACACCTTC
CATSDPGFSYGYTF
>TRBV30|NA|many|TRBJ2-2
TGTGCCTGGAGGCGGCGAGCGAACACCGGGGAGCTGTTTTTT
CAWRRRANTGELFF
>TRBV5-4|NA|NA|TRBJ2-5
TGTGCCAGCAGCGTAGGTGGCGGGGCTAGCGCGGGGTTCCAAGAGACCCAGTACTTC
CASSVGGGASAGFQETQYF
>TRBV12-3/TRBV12-4|NA|many|TRBJ1-1
TGTGCCAGCAGTTTCCCGGGCGACCTGAACACTGAAGCTTTCTTT
CASSFPGDLNTEAFF
>TRBV6-1|TRBD1|many|TRBJ2-7
TGTGCCAGCAGCACTACAGGGGAACACGAGCAGTACTTC
CASSTTGEHEQYF
>TRBV12-3/TRBV12-4|NA|many|TRBJ2-5
TGTGCCAGCAGCGAGGACCGCAGGGAGACCCAGTACTTC
CASSEDRRETQYF
>TRBV20-1|NA|NA|TRBJ2-3
TGCAGTGCTTTACCGGGACGGGGCACAGATACGCAGTATTTT
CSALPGRGTDTQYF
>TRBV6-5|TRBD2|few|TRBJ2-1
TGTGCCAGCAGTTATTCGGGAGGAGGTGATGAGCAGTTCTTC
CASSYSGGGDEQFF
>TRBV7-2|NA|many|TRBJ1-2
TGTGCCAGCAGCCCCGATACAGGTTTCTATGGCTACACCTTC
CASSPDTGFYGYTF
>TRBV12-3/TRBV12-4|TRBD1|many|TRBJ1-6
TGTGCCAGCAGTCCCCCCCCCGGACAGGGAGATTCACCCCTCCACTTT
CASSPPPGQGDSPLHF
>TRBV12-3/TRBV12-4|NA|few|TRBJ1-1
TGTGCCAGCAGTTTCTCTGGGCGACGAAGCACTGAAGCTTTCTTT
CASSFSGRRSTEAFF
>TRBV2|TRBD1|few|TRBJ1-6
TGTGCCGGCCGACAGGGGAGGTGGAATTCACCCCTCCACTTT
CAGRQGRWNSPLHF
>TRBV28|NA|many|TRBJ2-1
TGTGCCAGCAGTTTCCCTCCACAGCAGTTCTCCTACAATGAGCAGTTCTTC
CASSFPPQQFSYNEQFF
>TRBV14|TRBD1|NA|TRBJ2-7
TGTGCCAGCAGCCCTCCGTTGGGACAGGGGCTCGACGAGCAGTACTTC
CASSPPLGQGLDEQYF
>TRBV4-1|TRBD1|NA|TRBJ2-7
TGCGCCAGCAGCCAAAGGACAGGCTACGAGCAGTACTTC
CASSQRTGYEQYF
>TRBV12-3/TRBV12-4|TRBD2|few|TRBJ2-3
TGTGCCAGCACCAGCCCCGGGACTAGTTTCCCAGATACGCAGTATTTT
CASTSPGTSFPDTQYF
>TRBV25-1|NA|NA|TRBJ1-2
TGTGCCAGCAGTGAATGGCGGGAAGGGGCCCGAAACTATGGCTACACCTTC
CASSEWREGARNYGYTF
>TRBV19|NA|NA|TRBJ1-1
TGTGCCAGTAAGTACCTGGACAGAGGATTAACTGAAGCTTTCTTT
CASKYLDRGLTEAFF
>TRBV11-2|NA|NA|TRBJ1-4
TGTGCCAGCAGCCCCTGGACAGTGGGAGAAAAACTGTTTTTT
CASSPWTVGEKLFF
>TRBV12-3/TRBV12-4|TRBD2|few|TRBJ2-1
TGTGCCAGCAGTGGACTACGGGAAGGCGGGAGGGCGGCCTACAATGAGCAGTTCTTC
CASSGLREGGRAAYNEQFF
>TRBV7-2|NA|many|TRBJ1-2
TGTGCCAGCAGCTTAGGTGGGGGGCCCGTTGGCTACACCTTC
CASSLGGGPVGYTF
>TRBV11-2|NA|many|TRBJ2-1
TGTGCCAGCAGCTTATCCACCGTCTACAATGAGCAGTTCTTC
CASSLSTVYNEQFF
>TRBV29-1|NA|few|TRBJ2-7
TGCAGCGCCCGACCGGACACCTTATCCTACGAGCAGTACTTC
CSARPDTLSYEQYF
>TRBV19|NA|NA|TRBJ1-1
TGTGCCAGTACTTATGGCGCTGAAGCTTTCTTT
CASTYGAEAFF
>TRBV29-1|TRBD1|few|TRBJ2-1
TGCAGCGTTGTTAAGGGGGCCGACAATGAGCAGTTCTTC
CSVVKGADNEQFF
>TRBV6-1|NA|many|TRBJ1-1
TGTGCCAGCAGTGAGAACACTGAAGCTTTCTTT
CASSENTEAFF
>TRBV29-1|NA|many|TRBJ2-1
TGCAGCGTTGGAGGCCTCGCCTTGAGTTCCTACAATGAGCAGTTCTTC
CSVGGLALSSYNEQFF
>TRBV5-5|NA|many|TRBJ2-1
TGTGCCAGCAGCCCGGGGCCCAGGGCCGACAATGAGCAGTTCTTC
CASSPGPRADNEQFF
>TRBV7-8|NA|many|TRBJ1-1
TGTGCCAGCAGCTTAGGGCACAGGCCTGAAGCTTTCTTT
CASSLGHRPEAFF
>TRBV10-2|NA|many|TRBJ2-3
TGCGCCAGCAGTAATCCGGGAGTAGGTCGAGATACGCAGTATTTT
CASSNPGVGRDTQYF
>TRBV29-1|NA|NA|TRBJ1-1
TGCAGCGTACCACAGGGACGCGACACTGAAGCTTTCTTT
CSVPQGRDTEAFF
>TRBV28|TRBD1|NA|TRBJ2-7
TGTGCCAGCATGCCCCCGGACAGGATACGGTACGAGCAGTACTTC
CASMPPDRIRYEQYF
>TRBV28|TRBD2|many|TRBJ2-1
TGTGCCAGCAGTTCGCTGACTAGCGGGAGTGATGAGCAGTTCTTC
CASSSLTSGSDEQFF
>TRBV6-5|NA|NA|TRBJ1-2
TGTGCCAGCAGTTACGCCAACCGGGGCTACACCTTC
CASSYANRGYTF
>TRBV3-1|TRBD2|NA|TRBJ2-1
TGTGCCAGCAGCGCGACTAGCGGGAGCTCACCCTACAATGAGCAGTTCTTC
CASSATSGSSPYNEQFF
>TRBV20-1|TRBD2|NA|TRBJ2-1
TGCAGTGCCCGGGGGGGACTAGCAGGACACAATGAGCAGTTCTTC
CSARGGLAGHNEQFF
>TRBV2|TRBD1|NA|TRBJ1-5
TGTGCCAGCAGGTCTACAGGGGGTCGAGGGAATCAGCCCCAGCATTTT
CASRSTGGRGNQPQHF
>TRBV10-2|TRBD1|NA|TRBJ1-2
TGCGCCAGCAGCCCGGGACAGGTCCTCTATGGCTACACCTTC
CASSPGQVLYGYTF
>TRBV5-1|TRBD2|few|TRBJ2-2
TGCGCCAGCAGCTTGGGGTCTAGCGGGAAGAACACCGGGGAGCTGTTTTTT
CASSLGSSGKNTGELFF
>TRBV20-1|NA|many|TRBJ2-7
TGCAGTGCCCCGAGAGCTAGCGTCAACTACGAGCAGTACTTC
CSAPRASVNYEQYF
>TRBV30|TRBD1|many|TRBJ1-1
TGTGCCTGGAGTGTAGGGGACAGGGTTTTACAAGCTTTCTTT
CAWSVGDRVLQAFF
>TRBV5-1|TRBD1|many|TRBJ2-1
TGCGCCAGCAGCTCTGTTCCGGGACAGTCCTTCTACAATGAGCAGTTCTTC
CASSSVPGQSFYNEQFF
>TRBV13|NA|many|TRBJ1-1
TGTGCCAGCAGCTCAGTGGGCACTGAAGCTTTCTTT
CASSSVGTEAFF
>TRBV20-1|NA|NA|TRBJ1-5
TGCAGTGCTAGAGATCTGCGGGCAGGGGATCAGCCCCAGCATTTT
CSARDLRAGDQPQHF
>TRBV3-1|TRBD1|many|TRBJ2-5
TGTGCCAGCAGCCAATGGGGACAGGGGTTCCAAGAGACCCAGTACTTC
CASSQWGQGFQETQYF
>TRBV19|NA|once|TRBJ1-3
TGTGCCAGTAGTACCATGTCCCCTGGAAACACCATATATTTT
CASSTMSPGNTIYF
>TRBV13|TRBD2|many|TRBJ2-5
TGTGCCAGCAGCACTACTAGCGGGCAAGAGACCCAGTACTTC
CASSTTSGQETQYF